This passage covers 15 T cell receptor beta chains from one sample sequenced in a study of blood T cells in healthy people across ages. Then a second PCR, running roughly 6 to 12 cycles, was carried out with a sample-barcoded 5' primer and a J-beta primer mix. Using its own MiXCR run on the 5' RACE reads, TCRdb lists one record per CDR3 protein. The sample records about 1.4 million distinct CDR3 sequences, approximately 63% being singletons. The sample comprised blood. Receptors originate from a man younger than 30 in good health.

This clonotype has only a few counts. The chain couples TRBV15 to TRBJ2-5; tentatively, D is TRBD2 (5 bases). CDR3 length: 14 residues. Germline V lookup: CDR1 LNHNV, CDR2 YYDKDF (reference sequence). V lost 0 bases to trimming and J lost 5 bases, with 10 bases between them. This chain's CDR3 is CATSRDPGSETQYF. In DNA, the CDR3 is TGTGCCACCAGCAGAGATCCGGGGAGTGAGACCCAGTACTTC.

The chain combines TRBV2 with TRBJ2-1, with a tentative D call TRBD2 (6 bases). Trimming shortened V by 0 bases and J by 3 bases, and 15 bases separated the two germline ends. Germline values: CDR1 SNHLY, CDR2 FYNNEI. CDR3 length: 17 amino acids. CDR3 region: CASSEARIAAFYNEQFF. The CDR3 region has the DNA TGTGCCAGCAGTGAAGCGAGAATAGCGGCCTTCTACAATGAGCAGTTCTTC.

This clonotype was seen a handful of times. The chain links TRBV4-3 to TRBJ2-7; the D call may be TRBD1 or TRBD2 (5 bases each). Germline CDR1 LGHNA, CDR2 YSLEER. CDR3 length equals 15 residues. V was trimmed by 1 base and J by 4 bases, leaving 14 bases between them. The CDR3 sequence is CASSQVLGREYEQYF. DNA for the CDR3: TGCGCCAGCAGCCAAGTACTGGGCAGGGAGTACGAGCAGTACTTC.

V is TRBV29-1 and J is TRBJ2-1, with 10 bases identical to TRBD1. The germline CDR1 and CDR2 sequences are SQVTM and ANQGSEA. This CDR3 has 15 amino acids. The V segment lost 2 bases and the J segment 6 bases; nucleotides outside the gene matches: 7. The CDR3 loop is CSVEKPGTGVNEQFF. CDR3 sequence (DNA): TGCAGCGTTGAAAAGCCCGGGACAGGGGTCAATGAGCAGTTCTTC.

The chain couples TRBV20-1 to TRBJ1-2; TRBD1 might be the D (5 bases). The CDR3 sequence is 14 residues long. Between the trimmed V and J ends, which lost 6 bases and 3 bases, there was a span of 17 bases. From germline, CDR1 is DFQATT and CDR2 SNEGSKA (reference sequence). The CDR3 spells CSAHGTQDDYGYTF. The CDR3 DNA is TGCAGTGCGCACGGAACACAGGATGACTATGGCTACACCTTC.

There are a few counts of this clonotype. This chain connects TRBV20-1 to TRBJ2-6; D unresolved. This CDR3 is 12 amino acids long. Germline V gives CDR1 DFQATT, CDR2 SNEGSKA (reference sequence). The V and J ends lost 8 bases and 2 bases respectively, with 7 bases between them. DNA of the CDR3: TGCAGTAACGATACTGGGGCCAACGTCCTGACTTTC. It yields the protein CSNDTGANVLTF.

This rearrangement joins TRBV3-1 to TRBJ2-1; D ambiguous. TRBJ2-7 matches the DNA end more closely, so the J call is doubtful. Per germline, CDR1 LGHDT and CDR2 YNNKEL (reference sequence). This CDR3 has 15 amino acids. The DNA for the CDR3 is TGTGCCAGCAGCCTAACGGGCGTCACCTACAATGAGCAGTACTTC. Translating gives CASSLTGVTYNEQYF.

This clonotype has more than one count but fewer than ten. The V and J genes are TRBV11-2 and TRBJ1-4; D call uncertain. V lost 1 base, J lost 8 bases, and 5 bases lay in between. Germline V gene lookup returns CDR1 SGHAT and CDR2 FQNNGV. There are 12 residues in the CDR3. The CDR3 is CASSLAEEKLFF. The CDR3 nucleotides are TGTGCCAGCAGCTTAGCCGAGGAAAAACTGTTTTTT. Based on the CDR3 plus reference TRBV11-2 and TRBJ1-4, the full variable domain is EAGVAQSPRYKIIEKRQSVAFWCNPISGHATLYWYQQILGQGPKLLIQFQNNGVVDDSQLPKDRFSAERLKGVDSTLKIQPAKLEDSAVYLCASSLAEEKLFFGSGTQLSVL.

This rearrangement joins TRBV20-1 to TRBJ2-3; a weak D match, TRBD1 (5 bases). Between the trimmed V and J ends, which lost 1 base and 2 bases, there was a span of 13 bases. The CDR3 runs to 15 residues. Germline loops: CDR1 DFQATT, CDR2 SNEGSKA (reference sequence). The DNA of the CDR3 is TGCAGTGCTAGAGTCGCAGGGCCGTACACAGATACGCAGTATTTT. As protein: CSARVAGPYTDTQYF.

This clonotype showed up just a few times. The CDR3 region has the DNA TGTGCCAGCAGCCAGGTGACTAGCGGGAGTTACGAGCAGTACTTC. It specifies CASSQVTSGSYEQYF. The chain recombines TRBV4-2 with TRBJ2-7, with 12 bases lining up with TRBD2. CDR1 LGHNA and CDR2 YNFKEQ come from the germline V gene. The V gene end was trimmed by 3 bases and the J gene end by 4 bases; junction bases not matched to a gene: 4. The CDR3 extends over 15 amino acids.

This chain connects TRBV15 to TRBJ2-7; D possibly corresponds to TRBD2 (5 bases). The CDR3 totals 15 residues. The germline V and J ends were trimmed by 4 bases and 0 bases, with 13 bases remaining between them. Per the germline V gene, CDR1 is LNHNV and CDR2 is YYDKDF (reference sequence). The CDR3 DNA follows: TGTGCCACCAGCACCGGACTGCAACACTCCTACGAGCAGTACTTC. Its protein is CATSTGLQHSYEQYF. Looking up the rest from reference TRBV15 and TRBJ2-7 gives the full variable domain: DAMVIQNPRYQVTQFGKPVTLSCSQTLNHNVMYWYQQKSSQAPKLLFHYYDKDFNNEADTPDNFQSRRPNTSFCFLDIRSPGLGDTAMYLCATSTGLQHSYEQYFGPGTRLTVT.

V gene TRBV20-1 combines with J gene TRBJ2-2, with D maybe TRBD1 (5 bases). V lost 2 bases to trimming and J lost 3 bases, with 13 bases between them. The CDR3 is 15 residues long. Looked up from germline, CDR1 is DFQATT and CDR2 is SNEGSKA (reference sequence). The CDR3 DNA follows: TGCAGTGCTAGATCTGGCGAAGGGGACACCGGGGAGCTGTTTTTT. It codes for CSARSGEGDTGELFF.

This chain links TRBV30 with TRBJ2-3; perhaps TRBD1 as D (5 bases). The V end lost 1 base, the J end lost 4 bases, and 9 bases lay between the germline ends. CDR3 length: 13 residues. CDR1 is GTSNPN and CDR2 is SVGIG in the germline V gene (reference sequence). CDR3 in amino acids: CAWSGTTADTQYF. CDR3 sequence (DNA): TGTGCCTGGAGTGGGACGACAGCAGATACGCAGTATTTT.

This clonotype was seen a single time. J is TRBJ1-2 and V is TRBV5-6; possible D gene TRBD1, 5 bases. Germline CDR1 SGHDT, CDR2 YYEEEE. V lost 4 bases to trimming and J lost 5 bases, with 12 bases between them. This CDR3 has 13 amino acids. The CDR3 DNA is TGTGCCAGCAGCGGCGGGGCTCGATATGGCTACACCTTC. Translating gives CASSGGARYGYTF.

This chain joins TRBV7-2 and TRBJ2-5, with TRBD2 as a possible D gene (6 bases). The V gene's germline CDR1 is SGHTA and CDR2 FQGNSA. The CDR3 length is 14 residues. The V and J ends lost 1 base and 7 bases respectively, with 13 bases between them. In DNA form, the CDR3 reads TGTGCCAGCAGCTTAGGTGGGGGGTCGCCGACCCAGTACTTC. This translates into CASSLGGGSPTQYF.